Listed here is a single TCR beta chain. Its antigen is not identified. This record comes from a study of regulatory T cells in long-lasting Graves disease. Time point given: newly diagnosed GD, antithyroid drugs for less than 3 months. Preparation of the TCR library used RNA extracted from PBMCs. Regarding the study as a whole: Persistent Graves' patients showed less TCR diversity than newly diagnosed patients showed. Peripheral blood, not thyroid tissue, was the sole material studied.

CDR1 and CDR2 from the germline V gene are SGHTA and FQGTGA. This CDR3 region has 13 residues. V was trimmed by 4 bases and J by 7 bases, leaving 11 bases between them. Arm-PCR of CDR3 regions and iRepertoire HTBI primers were the basis on which TCR beta libraries were built. MiXCR was run by TCRdb on the multiplex PCR reads, yielding one entry per CDR3 protein. The sample has under 700,000 distinct CDR3 sequences, roughly 15% seen once. These data were likewise used in another study, on T cells in Graves' hyperthyroidism and ophthalmopathy. That work contributes: Stable hyperthyroidism was told apart from ophthalmopathy by a model built on 13 V-J features.

The sample in question was peripheral blood mononuclear cells (PBMCs), obtained at new diagnosis, from a patient treated with antithyroid drugs. The chain uses TRBV7-3 and TRBJ1-5, with a tentative D call TRBD1 (5 bases). The receptor's source is a woman aged 40-60 years with Graves disease. CDR3 DNA: TGTGCCAGCAGCTCGTGGGGGGGACAGCCCCAGCATTTT. Protein: CASSSWGGQPQHF.